What follows are 30 T cell receptor beta chains derived from one specimen sequenced in a study of blood T cell repertoires in COVID-19. The protocol was immunoSEQ multiplex PCR, while the TCRdb copy is restricted to in-frame clones and leaves out a portion. Of hundreds of thousands of clones detected, 89% appear once; the ten largest clones hold around 0.92%. The material sequenced was peripheral blood. These TCRs come from a man younger than 35 with COVID-19, enrolled during active disease.

This chain connects TRBV27 to TRBJ1-1; no definite D call. V lost 6 bases and J 2 bases, leaving 4 bases between the germline ends. The CDR3 is 11 amino acids. CDR1 MNHEY and CDR2 SMNVEV come from the germline V gene (reference sequence). CDR3 in amino acids: CASRTNTEAFF. The CDR3 DNA sequence: TGTGCCAGCAGAACAAACACTGAAGCTTTCTTT.

This clone was recorded a few times. CDR3 region: CASSQSAGPLSNQPQHF. The CDR3 DNA is TGTGCCAGCAGCCAATCCGCAGGGCCCCTTAGCAATCAGCCCCAGCATTTT. The rearrangement links TRBV16 to TRBJ1-5; perhaps TRBD1 as D (5 bases). V lost 0 bases and J lost 0, with 12 bases in between. Germline V gives CDR1 KGHSY, CDR2 FQNENV. CDR3 size: 17 residues.

The genes are TRBV15 and TRBJ2-3; 9 bases align to TRBD1. The CDR3 is made up of 17 amino acids. Unmatched junction bases numbered 10, after V lost 0 bases and J lost 6 bases. CDR1 and CDR2 from the germline V gene are LNHNV and YYDKDF (reference sequence). CDR3 nucleotide sequence: TGTGCCACCAGCAGAGATTGGGGACAGGGATTTTTTGATACGCAGTATTTT. Translating it yields CATSRDWGQGFFDTQYF.

The chain has TRBV5-5 and TRBJ2-3; D is ambiguous. V lost 4 bases to trimming and J lost 2 bases, with 17 bases between them. This CDR3 has 16 residues. The germline V gene has CDR1 SGHKS and CDR2 YYEKEE (reference sequence). This CDR3 reads CASSLPPRGHTDTQYF. CDR3 in DNA: TGTGCCAGCAGCCTCCCCCCCAGAGGCCACACAGATACGCAGTATTTT.

This clone was found once. This chain uses TRBV7-2 with TRBJ2-7, with D possibly matching TRBD2 (5 bases). V was cut by 1 base and J by 2 bases, with 9 bases left in between. In germline, CDR1 is SGHTA, CDR2 FQGNSA. The CDR3 loop spans 14 amino acids. The CDR3 protein is CASSLELLAYEQYF. CDR3 DNA sequence: TGTGCCAGCAGCTTAGAGCTACTAGCCTACGAGCAGTACTTC.

The CDR3 reads CASSWISGVQETQYF. Here the CDR3 DNA reads TGTGCCAGCAGTTGGATTAGCGGGGTCCAAGAGACCCAGTACTTC. V usage is TRBV6-6 and J usage is TRBJ2-5, with 8 bases fitting TRBD2. This CDR3 is built from 15 residues. From germline, CDR1 is MNHNY and CDR2 SVGAGI (reference sequence). Trimming took 4 bases from V and 1 from J; bases not matched to a gene: 5.

This sequence joins TRBV25-1 and TRBJ1-5; D is perhaps TRBD1 (6 bases). The CDR3 spans 16 residues. Per germline, CDR1 MGHDK and CDR2 SYGVNS. Trimming cost V 3 bases and J 3 bases, with 15 bases left between them. Here the CDR3 reads CASSDGIRGDNQPQHF. As DNA, the CDR3 is TGTGCCAGCAGTGACGGGATCAGGGGTGACAATCAGCCCCAGCATTTT. The whole variable domain, remainder taken from reference TRBV25-1 and TRBJ1-5, is EADIYQTPRYLVIGTGKKITLECSQTMGHDKMYWYQQDPGMELHLIHYSYGVNSTEKGDLSSESTVSRIRTEHFPLTLESARPSHTSQYLCASSDGIRGDNQPQHFGDGTRLSIL.

The genes are TRBV19 and TRBJ1-2, with TRBD1 matching 9 bases. The CDR3 extends over 17 amino acids. The trim removed 3 bases at V and 4 bases at J, leaving 12 bases unmatched. Germline V CDR1 and CDR2: LNHDA, SQIVND (reference sequence). The DNA of the CDR3 is TGTGCCAGTAGTATCGTCCCGGGACAGGGTCCAAGCTATGGCTACACCTTC. This codes for CASSIVPGQGPSYGYTF.

The rearrangement joins TRBV3-1 (or the pseudogene TRBV3-2) to TRBJ2-3, with 9 bases identical to TRBD2. From germline, CDR1 is LGHDT and CDR2 YNNKEL (reference sequence). V lost 0 bases and J lost 1; bases outside the gene matches: 5. This CDR3 is 17 amino acids long. This CDR3 is CASSQESSGAGTDTQYF. The CDR3 region has the DNA TGTGCCAGCAGCCAAGAGTCTAGCGGGGCCGGCACAGATACGCAGTATTTT.

The rearrangement joins TRBV6-2 or TRBV6-3 to TRBJ2-1; TRBD1 matches at 7 bases. CDR1 and CDR2 (germline): MNHEY, SVGEGT. Unmatched junction bases numbered 10, after V lost 6 bases and J lost 8 bases. The CDR3 is made up of 14 amino acids. As DNA, the CDR3 is TGTGCCAGCAGCATAGGGGGCACCTTAGATGAGCAGTTCTTC. This gives the protein CASSIGGTLDEQFF.

The chain is built from TRBV7-9 and TRBJ1-1, with D perhaps TRBD1 (5 bases). The V end lost 2 bases, the J end lost 5 bases, and 12 bases lay between the germline ends. The CDR3 runs 14 residues. Germline-derived CDR1 and CDR2 are SEHNR and FQNEAQ (reference sequence). The DNA of the CDR3 is TGTGCCAGCAGCTTAAGCAGGGAACCTACTGAAGCTTTCTTT. This codes for CASSLSREPTEAFF.

Comments on this clone: The same CDR3 is also encoded by other DNA sequences in this sample. The genes are TRBV6-5 and TRBJ1-2; the D is unclear. V was shortened by 0 bases and J by 5 bases, with 7 bases between the two germline ends. The germline V gene has CDR1 MNHEY and CDR2 SVGAGI. The CDR3 extends over 13 amino acids. The CDR3 DNA is TGTGCCAGCAGTTACTCACGGGGTTATGGCTACACCTTC. Its translation is CASSYSRGYGYTF.

This chain joins TRBV3-1 (or the pseudogene TRBV3-2) and TRBJ2-3; a weak D match, TRBD2 (6 bases). This CDR3 spans 15 amino acids. Looked up from germline, CDR1 is LGHDT and CDR2 is YNNKEL (reference sequence). Trimming shortened V by 0 bases and J by 3 bases, and 10 bases separated the two germline ends. The CDR3 nucleotides are TGTGCCAGCAGCCAAGACGTAGCGGTGACAGATACGCAGTATTTT. This translates into CASSQDVAVTDTQYF.

The chain couples TRBV5-1 to TRBJ2-2; 11 bases map to TRBD1. Germline V gene lookup returns CDR1 SGHRS and CDR2 YFSETQ. The CDR3 length is 16 residues. Unmatched junction bases numbered 2, after V lost 0 bases and J lost 4 bases. CDR3 sequence: CASSLDGTGGTGELFF. CDR3 DNA: TGCGCCAGCAGCTTGGACGGGACAGGGGGCACCGGGGAGCTGTTTTTT.

The chain joins TRBV29-1 to TRBJ1-3; D remains ambiguous. V was pared by 4 bases and J by 0 bases, with 16 bases between. The CDR3 loop spans 16 amino acids. Germline CDR1 SQVTM, CDR2 ANQGSEA. The CDR3 DNA reads as TGCAGCGTTGTTTATAGAGAGGACTACTCTGGAAACACCATATATTTT. Translating it yields CSVVYREDYSGNTIYF.

This sequence joins TRBV28 and TRBJ1-4; 9 bases line up with TRBD1. Per germline, CDR1 MDHEN and CDR2 SYDVKM. CDR3 length equals 15 residues. Germline trimming cut 5 bases from V and 5 bases from J; bases unmatched to any gene: 6. Here the CDR3 reads CASSLPGQGNEKLFF. The CDR3 region has the DNA TGTGCCAGCAGTCTTCCGGGACAGGGAAATGAAAAACTGTTTTTT.

The genes are TRBV11-3 and TRBJ2-1, with 9 bases that match TRBD2. CDR1 SGHNT and CDR2 YENEEA come from the germline V gene. The CDR3 is made up of 18 amino acids. Trimming took 1 base from V and 9 from J; bases not matched to a gene: 16. The CDR3 nucleotides read TGTGCCAGCAGCTTAGGGCAACTAGCGGGTAATGAAGGGGGTGAGCAGTTCTTC. It translates to CASSLGQLAGNEGGEQFF.

The chain carries TRBV6-4 and TRBJ1-2; weak D call: TRBD1 (5 bases). CDR3 length equals 15 residues. The V end lost 3 bases, the J end lost 1 base, and 12 bases lay between the germline ends. Germline V gene data show CDR1 as MRHNA and CDR2 as SNTAGT. As DNA, the CDR3 is TGTGCCAGCAGTGAGATGGCGGGGCTTAACTATGGCTACACCTTC. Protein: CASSEMAGLNYGYTF.

The V and J genes are TRBV5-1 and TRBJ2-5, with D uncertain. The CDR3 contains 11 residues. The V and J ends lost 5 bases and 3 bases respectively, with 5 bases between them. The V gene's germline CDR1 is SGHRS and CDR2 YFSETQ. CDR3 amino acids: CASRVEETQYF. The DNA for the CDR3 is TGCGCCAGCAGGGTAGAAGAGACCCAGTACTTC.

The V call is TRBV5-1, the J call TRBJ2-2; 8 bases line up with TRBD1. From germline, CDR1 is SGHRS and CDR2 YFSETQ. The V gene end was trimmed by 4 bases and the J gene end by 3 bases; junction bases not matched to a gene: 8. The CDR3 is 16 amino acids. DNA of the CDR3: TGCGCCAGCAGCCCCGCAGGGGGCGAATACACCGGGGAGCTGTTTTTT. Translating it yields CASSPAGGEYTGELFF. The full variable domain, rest sourced from reference TRBV5-1 and TRBJ2-2, is KAGVTQTPRYLIKTRGQQVTLSCSPISGHRSVSWYQQTPGQGLQFLFEYFSETQRNKGNFPGRFSGRQFSNSRSEMNVSTLELGDSALYLCASSPAGGEYTGELFFGEGSRLTVL.

This chain connects TRBV7-9 to TRBJ2-7; D might be TRBD2 (6 bases). V gave up 3 bases and J gave up 6 bases, with 12 bases separating them. CDR1 is SEHNR and CDR2 is FQNEAQ in the germline V gene (reference sequence). The CDR3 runs 13 residues. The CDR3 reads CASSFGTLTEQYF. The CDR3 DNA reads TGTGCCAGCAGCTTCGGGACTCTCACCGAGCAGTACTTC.

The rearrangement joins TRBV19 to TRBJ1-2, with TRBD1 matching over 10 bases. The CDR3 extends over 13 amino acids. Germline-derived CDR1 and CDR2 are LNHDA and SQIVND (reference sequence). V lost 6 bases, J lost 8 bases, and 6 bases stayed unmatched. The CDR3 region is CASSSDRGRGYTF. CDR3 nucleotide sequence: TGTGCCAGTAGCAGCGACAGGGGGCGAGGCTACACCTTC.

This rearrangement joins TRBV24-1 to TRBJ1-2, with D uncertain. V lost 1 base to trimming and J lost 6 bases, with 8 bases between them. This CDR3 is 13 amino acids long. Germline lookup yields CDR1 KGHDR and CDR2 SFDVKD. CDR3 sequence: CATSDFTEDGYTF. The CDR3 coding sequence is TGTGCCACCAGTGATTTTACCGAGGATGGCTACACCTTC.

This chain joins TRBV2 and TRBJ1-1, with 11 positions matching TRBD1. After removal of 6 bases from V and 2 bases from J, the junction contained 5 bases not matched to a gene. The CDR3 contains 15 residues. Looked up from germline, CDR1 is SNHLY and CDR2 is FYNNEI. CDR3 in DNA: TGTGCCAGCAGGGACGGACAGGGGGCAAACACTGAAGCTTTCTTT. Translation: CASRDGQGANTEAFF.

The chain combines TRBV7-6 with TRBJ1-6, with 8 nucleotides matching TRBD1. Trimming took 5 bases from V and 10 from J; bases not matched to a gene: 10. This CDR3 is 15 amino acids long. The germline CDR1 and CDR2 sequences are SGHVS and FNYEAQ. DNA of the CDR3: TGTGCCAGCAGCCCGACAGGGGTTGATAGCTCACCCCTCCACTTT. Translation gives CASSPTGVDSSPLHF.

This clone appeared once. The chain is built from TRBV7-8 and TRBJ2-1; D perhaps matches TRBD2 (6 bases). Germline CDR1 SGHVS, CDR2 FQNEAQ. The V end lost 5 bases, the J end lost 5 bases, and 19 bases lay between the germline ends. The CDR3 sequence is 16 residues long. The CDR3 DNA reads as TGTGCCAGCAGCACTTCTGGGGGGACCGTTAACAATGAGCAGTTCTTC. Its translation is CASSTSGGTVNNEQFF.

V and J are TRBV7-9 and TRBJ1-2; 7 bases line up with TRBD1. From germline, CDR1 is SEHNR and CDR2 FQNEAQ (reference sequence). The CDR3 has 14 residues. Trimming took 6 bases from V and 7 from J; bases not matched to a gene: 11. CDR3 sequence: CASSSPDRAIGYTF. The DNA of the CDR3 is TGTGCCAGCAGTTCACCCGACAGGGCAATTGGCTACACCTTC.

This sequence joins TRBV18 and TRBJ2-6; 9 bases are shared with TRBD1. The CDR3 is made up of 19 amino acids. J was trimmed by 0 bases and V by 6 bases; bases with no gene match: 12. The germline V gene encodes CDR1 KGHSH and CDR2 LQKENI. CDR3 residues: CASSSTGGLINSGANVLTF. The CDR3 DNA follows: TGTGCCAGCTCCTCCACAGGGGGCCTAATAAACTCTGGGGCCAACGTCCTGACTTTC.

This clone was seen a single time. This chain uses TRBV5-8 with TRBJ1-6; D may be TRBD1 (6 bases). V lost 1 base, J lost 10 bases, and 12 bases lay in between. The CDR3 is 14 residues long. Germline V gene data show CDR1 as SGHTS and CDR2 as YDEGEE. This CDR3 is CASSLYGGRSPLHF. The CDR3 DNA reads as TGTGCCAGCAGCTTGTACGGGGGGCGGTCACCCCTCCACTTT. Full variable domain (missing parts from reference TRBV5-8 and TRBJ1-6): EAGVTQSPTHLIKTRGQQATLRCSPISGHTSVYWYQQALGLGLQFLLWYDEGEERNRGNFPPRFSGRQFPNYSSELNVNALELEDSALYLCASSLYGGRSPLHFGNGTRLTVT.

The rearrangement joins TRBV10-3 to TRBJ1-5; 7 nucleotides align to TRBD1. The trim removed 4 bases at V and 8 bases at J, leaving 5 bases unmatched. The CDR3 is 13 amino acids. Per germline, CDR1 ENHRY and CDR2 SYGVKD. CDR3: CAISGQGTEPQHF. The CDR3 nucleotides read TGTGCCATCAGTGGACAGGGTACGGAGCCCCAGCATTTT.